The present T cell receptor (beta chain) was sequenced within a study of T cell responses to AZD1222 COVID-19 vaccine. Points on this clone: Its target is not known.

Second doses were pooled across both intervals (about 4 or about 12 weeks). Germline V gives CDR1 SEHNR, CDR2 FQNEAQ (reference sequence). With 4 bases clipped from V and 4 bases from J, the junction kept 8 bases outside the gene matches. The CDR3 covers 15 residues. The data were produced by immunoSEQ multiplex PCR, yet TCRdb's version contains in-frame clones alone and is incomplete. The table has tens of thousands of clones, 90% seen once. Study-level results: Unmutated variant regions are reportedly targeted by nearly half of spike-specific TCRs. Females outnumbered males among donors, who were mostly white British; clonal diversity was possibly underestimated. Along spike, vaccine-associated CD4 TCRs were found throughout, with dominance at 160-218 and 743-854.

The sample here was peripheral blood, taken 28 days after the second AZD1222 dose. V and J are TRBV7-9 and TRBJ1-2, with 8 bases fitting TRBD1. This clonotype was sampled from an adult who received the AZD1222 COVID-19 vaccine. The CDR3 DNA reads as TGTGCCAGCAGCTCCTCGGGACAGGAGACCTATGGCTACACCTTC. This codes for CASSSSGQETYGYTF.